This TCR beta chain came from a study of blood T cells in healthy people across ages. Total RNA was extracted at no less than 6 micrograms per sample. This clonotype has just a few counts. The target antigen is unknown. There are 12 residues in the CDR3. V lost 5 bases and J lost 6, with 11 bases in between. Per germline, CDR1 SEHNR and CDR2 FQNEAQ (reference sequence). For the second PCR, which ran for roughly 7 to 11 cycles, a sample-barcoded 5' primer and a J-beta primer mix were used. TCRdb recomputed calls from the 5' RACE reads with MiXCR, one row per CDR3 protein. The table includes 780,000 or so distinct CDR3 sequences, around half detected once. The study, taken as a whole, reports: Naive T cell percentage showed a strong correlation with TCR beta diversity. Per-million-T-cell TCR beta diversity fell roughly linearly with age.

The TCR originated in an elderly man in good health. The chain links TRBV7-9 to TRBJ2-7; D unclear. The sample consisted of blood. The CDR3: CASSPALGEQYF. The CDR3 DNA follows: TGTGCCAGCAGCCCAGCCTTGGGCGAGCAGTACTTC.